The entry that follows covers one T cell receptor (beta chain) sequence. Its antigen remains unidentified. These data belong to a study of T cell clonotyping in hematopoietic cell transplantation. The overall study: Pretransplant recipient samples were taken after cytoreduction.

Profiling relied on immunoSEQ multiplex PCR, and the TCRdb table lists in-frame clones only, not all of them. The data show about 18,000 clones, with approximately 85% seen just once and 8.4% held by the top ten. General study findings and limits: Broader posttransplant TCR repertoire diversity was predicted by graft donor and pretransplant recipient Inverse Simpson Index values.

As for time point: recipient sample about 28 days before transplant, after cytoreduction. CDR1 and CDR2 from the germline V gene are LNHDA and SQIVND (reference sequence). This CDR3 spans 14 amino acids. The V segment lost 7 bases and the J segment 4 bases; nucleotides outside the gene matches: 9. The chain joins TRBV19 to TRBJ1-2, with 7 bases fitting TRBD1. This TCR derives from a man aged 45-65 years with acute myeloid leukemia. Some clones in this sample may be carry-over from other donors' samples. The material sequenced was peripheral blood mononuclear cells, taken before stem cell transplant. Here the CDR3 DNA reads TGTGCCAGTACCACCGCGGGACAGCTCTATGGCTACACCTTC. Translation gives CASTTAGQLYGYTF.